This T cell receptor beta chain is drawn from a study of CD8 T cells in Susac syndrome. From germline, CDR1 is SGHKS and CDR2 YYEKEE (reference sequence). Trimming shortened V by 1 base and J by 3 bases, and 13 bases separated the two germline ends. CDR3 length: 15 residues. General study findings and limits: The study admitted that it had a relatively small number of individuals in its TCR sequencing and HLA analysis.

In this sample, this clonotype turned up once. Its target is not known. Healthy donors constituted the controls, which were matched for age and sex. RNA in amounts of about 0.5 to 1 ug was reverse transcribed with random hexamers. Amplification of TCR beta CDR3 was carried out by immunoSEQ multiplex PCR, which covered 54 Vbeta and 13 Jbeta segments. TCRdb reprocessed the immunoSEQ multiplex PCR reads with MiXCR, giving one entry per CDR3 protein. The table lists approximately 130,000 distinct CDR3 sequences, around 94% of them singletons. The sequenced sample consisted of CD4+ T cells from PBMCs. The TCR comes from a human donor in good health. The J gene is TRBJ1-1, the V gene TRBV5-5; TRBD1 is a possible D gene (6 bases). The CDR3 here is CASSLSLDRYTEAFF. The CDR3 DNA is TGTGCCAGCAGCTTGAGCCTGGACAGATACACTGAAGCTTTCTTT.